This entry lists 11 T cell receptor beta chains sequenced from one sample in a study of T cell clonotyping in hematopoietic cell transplantation. Here immunoSEQ multiplex PCR was the method, and the copy in TCRdb shows in-frame clones only, minus some. The sample records tens of thousands of clones, around 96% being singletons. Time point given: recipient sample about 28 days before transplant, after cytoreduction. Sequencing used peripheral blood mononuclear cells, obtained before stem cell transplant. The receptor source for this set is a woman aged 45-65 years with acute myeloid leukemia. Some clones in this sample may be carry-over from other donors' samples.

The CDR3 DNA is TGCGCCAGCAGCTTGGGGGACATAGGCGAGCAGTACTTC. The encoded protein is CASSLGDIGEQYF. V gene TRBV5-1 combines with J gene TRBJ2-7; possibly TRBD1 for D (6 bases). Germline loops: CDR1 SGHRS, CDR2 YFSETQ. The length of the CDR3 is 13 residues. Trimming left V 0 bases short and J 6 bases short, with 10 bases between.

The V gene is TRBV30, the J gene TRBJ1-5, with 7 bases lining up with TRBD1. The V gene end was trimmed by 0 bases and the J gene end by 1 base; junction bases not matched to a gene: 3. Germline V gives CDR1 GTSNPN, CDR2 SVGIG (reference sequence). The CDR3 covers 15 residues. The CDR3: CAWSVGQVSNQPQHF. DNA for the CDR3: TGTGCCTGGAGTGTAGGACAGGTGAGCAATCAGCCCCAGCATTTT.

The chain joins TRBV30 to TRBJ1-5, with 7 bases lining up with TRBD1. The V gene end was trimmed by 4 bases and the J gene end by 8 bases; junction bases not matched to a gene: 8. The CDR3 is 13 amino acids. Germline V gene lookup returns CDR1 GTSNPN and CDR2 SVGIG (reference sequence). The CDR3 region has the DNA TGTGCCTGGAAACAGGGGAAGGGGGAGCCCCAGCATTTT. Its protein is CAWKQGKGEPQHF.

The table lists this clone with a few counts. The chain couples TRBV28 to TRBJ1-1, with 7 bases aligning to TRBD1. The V and J ends lost 6 bases and 5 bases, in that order; junction bases with no gene match: 6. This CDR3 is built from 13 residues. CDR1 and CDR2 (germline): MDHEN, SYDVKM. CDR3 loop: CASSRQGLTEAFF. CDR3 DNA sequence: TGTGCCAGCAGCCGACAGGGTTTGACTGAAGCTTTCTTT.

The chain is built from TRBV9 and TRBJ1-2; D may be TRBD1 (6 bases). Between the trimmed V and J ends, which lost 0 bases and 3 bases, there was a span of 12 bases. The CDR3 runs to 15 residues. The V gene's germline CDR1 is SGDLS and CDR2 YYNGEE. CDR3 in amino acids: CASSVGAGDYYGYTF. The DNA of the CDR3 is TGTGCCAGCAGCGTAGGAGCAGGGGACTACTATGGCTACACCTTC. The whole variable domain, filled in from reference TRBV9 and TRBJ1-2, reads DSGVTQTPKHLITATGQRVTLRCSPRSGDLSVYWYQQSLDQGLQFLIQYYNGEERAKGNILERFSAQQFPDLHSELNLSSLELGDSALYFCASSVGAGDYYGYTFGSGTRLTVV.

This rearrangement joins TRBV6-6 to TRBJ2-2; no clear D gene. Germline-derived CDR1 and CDR2 are MNHNY and SVGAGI (reference sequence). V was trimmed by 6 bases and J by 6 bases, leaving 8 bases between them. The CDR3 runs 12 residues. The DNA for the CDR3 is TGTGCCAGCAGACCTCAGGCCGGGGAGCTGTTTTTT. Its protein product is CASRPQAGELFF.

The J gene is TRBJ1-4, the V gene TRBV27; D possibly corresponds to TRBD1 (5 bases). Trimming removed 3 bases at V and 7 bases at J, with 6 bases between. The CDR3 loop spans 12 amino acids. The germline V gene has CDR1 MNHEY and CDR2 SMNVEV (reference sequence). As DNA, the CDR3 is TGTGCCAGCAGTTTGAGGGGTGAAAAACTGTTTTTT. Its protein product is CASSLRGEKLFF.

The CDR3 protein is CASSLVPSGRNTGELFF. The CDR3 DNA reads TGCGCCAGCAGCTTGGTGCCTAGCGGGAGGAACACCGGGGAGCTGTTTTTT. The rearrangement joins TRBV5-1 to TRBJ2-2; 10 bases fit TRBD2. Trimming took 0 bases from V and 1 from J; bases not matched to a gene: 3. Germline-derived CDR1 and CDR2 are SGHRS and YFSETQ. The CDR3 covers 17 residues.

CDR3 amino acids: CAWSGFYNSPLHF. CDR3 nucleotides: TGTGCCTGGAGCGGGTTCTATAATTCACCCCTCCACTTT. The V and J genes are TRBV30 and TRBJ1-6; D is undetermined. Trimming removed 3 bases from V and 3 bases from J, with 6 bases in between. Germline CDR1 and CDR2: GTSNPN and SVGIG (reference sequence). The CDR3 totals 13 residues.

The chain links TRBV5-8 to TRBJ1-3; D unresolved. Germline CDR1 reads SGHTS; CDR2 reads YDEGEE. V shed 2 bases and J shed 0 bases, with 15 bases lying between them. The CDR3 has 17 amino acids. The CDR3 is CASSLRRFMYSGNTIYF. Written as DNA, the CDR3 is TGTGCCAGCAGCTTAAGGAGGTTTATGTACTCTGGAAACACCATATATTTT. Looking up the rest from reference TRBV5-8 and TRBJ1-3 gives the full variable domain: EAGVTQSPTHLIKTRGQQATLRCSPISGHTSVYWYQQALGLGLQFLLWYDEGEERNRGNFPPRFSGRQFPNYSSELNVNALELEDSALYLCASSLRRFMYSGNTIYFGEGSWLTVV.

CDR3 loop: CASSEMQNQETQYF. CDR3 bases: TGTGCCAGCAGTGAAATGCAAAACCAAGAGACCCAGTACTTC. The rearrangement links TRBV2 to TRBJ2-5; no clear D gene. V dropped 2 bases and J dropped 0 bases, with 7 bases sitting between them. Germline CDR1 reads SNHLY; CDR2 reads FYNNEI. The CDR3 is made up of 14 amino acids.